This TCR beta chain was sequenced in a study of CD8+CD57+ T cells in acquired aplastic anemia. Across the study: Average DNA yield from sorted CD4+ and CD8+ cells was around 3 ug. There were 11 million or so reads, on average, for CD4+ cells from healthy donors.

The study profiled TCR beta VDJ and CDR3 using genomic DNA as template. Using its own MiXCR run on the reads, TCRdb lists one record per CDR3 protein. This sample carries approximately 200,000 distinct CDR3 sequences, less than 70% of them seen once, and the ten largest clones take roughly 15%. Study results and caveats: CD8+ Simpson's diversity did not differ significantly between patients and controls.

The CDR3 has 15 amino acids. V gave up 5 bases and J gave up 4 bases, with 18 bases separating them. Germline V gene lookup returns CDR1 SGHRS and CDR2 YFSETQ. Concerning this clonotype: As yet, its antigen is unknown.

Source material: sorted CD4+, CD8+, or CD8+CD57+ T cells (not recorded which) from PBMCs. V usage is TRBV5-1 and J usage is TRBJ1-2, with D tentatively TRBD1 (5 bases). The sequence came from a human donor in good health, serving as a control. CDR3 DNA sequence: TGCGCCAGCAGAGCTCGGGGGGACCTCTCCTATGGCTACACCTTC. Translating it yields CASRARGDLSYGYTF.